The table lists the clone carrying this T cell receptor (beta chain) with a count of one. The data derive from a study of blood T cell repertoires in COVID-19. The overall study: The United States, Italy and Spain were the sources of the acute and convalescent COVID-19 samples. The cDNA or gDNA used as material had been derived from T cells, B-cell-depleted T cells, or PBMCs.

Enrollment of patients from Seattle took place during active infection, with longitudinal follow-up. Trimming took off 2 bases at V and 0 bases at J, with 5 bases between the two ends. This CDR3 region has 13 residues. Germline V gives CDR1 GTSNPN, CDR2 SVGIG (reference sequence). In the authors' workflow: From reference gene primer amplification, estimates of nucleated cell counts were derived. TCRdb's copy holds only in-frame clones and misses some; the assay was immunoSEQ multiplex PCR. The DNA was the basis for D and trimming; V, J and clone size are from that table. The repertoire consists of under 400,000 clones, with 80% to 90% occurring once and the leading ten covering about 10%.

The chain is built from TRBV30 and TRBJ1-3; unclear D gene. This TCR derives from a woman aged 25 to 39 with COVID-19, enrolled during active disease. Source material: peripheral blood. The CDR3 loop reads CAWSFRSGNTIYF. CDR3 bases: TGTGCCTGGAGTTTCCGCTCTGGAAACACCATATATTTT.